The clone carrying this TCR beta chain has a single count. The entry originates in a study of shared clonotypes between healthy human individuals. CDR3 size: 16 residues. Germline CDR1 and CDR2: SGHRS and YFSETQ. V lost 3 bases and J 5 bases, leaving 19 bases between the germline ends. As defined, naive CD8 cells were CD45RO-negative and positively selected for CCR7, with terminally differentiated effector memory CD45RA+ cells excluded. Approximately 30,000 T cell genomes (roughly 220 ng DNA) went into each sorted-subset replicate. TCRdb's copy holds only in-frame clones and misses some; the assay was immunoSEQ multiplex PCR. The data contain around 1.9 million clones, 85% to 95% of them singletons.

The sample was naive CD8+ T cells from PBMCs. The chain joins TRBV5-1 to TRBJ2-3; D perhaps matches TRBD2 (7 bases). The sequence was collected from a man between 18 and 29 years old in good health. Some clones in this sample may be carry-over from other donors' samples. CDR3 bases: TGCGCCAGCAGCTCCCTGGGGGCGGGAGTAGGAGATACGCAGTATTTT. It codes for CASSSLGAGVGDTQYF.